Listed below are T cell receptor beta chains from one sample, sequenced in a study of blood T cell repertoires in COVID-19. TCRdb keeps only in-frame clones here, not all; method: immunoSEQ multiplex PCR. Among 25,000 to 35,000 clones listed, more than 80% were seen once. Sequenced input: peripheral blood. The receptors shown here come from a man older than 75 with acute or convalescent COVID-19. The CDR3 runs from the conserved cysteine through the conserved F or W. D genes are given only for firm matches. Not every row has a clone size; where given, it reads once, few, many or a size class.

-,-,TRBV7-9,TRBJ1-1,CASSPQVKGEAFF,TGTGCCAGCAGCCCCCAGGTAAAGGGGGAAGCTTTCTTT
-,TRBD2,TRBV5-4,TRBJ2-1,CASSLSLAGEYNEQFF,TGTGCCAGCAGCTTGTCGTTAGCGGGGGAGTACAATGAGCAGTTCTTC
few,-,TRBV5-1,TRBJ1-2,CASSPGGHNYGYTF,TGCGCCAGCAGCCCGGGCGGGCATAACTATGGCTACACCTTC
-,-,TRBV6-5,TRBJ1-2,CATRDFDYGYTF,TGTGCGACCAGGGATTTTGACTATGGCTACACCTTC
few,TRBD1,TRBV15,TRBJ2-1,CATSRPLRADRGGNEQFF,TGTGCCACCAGCAGACCCCTCAGGGCAGACAGGGGGGGTAATGAGCAGTTCTTC
-,TRBD1,TRBV7-9,TRBJ1-5,CASSAQGFNQPQHF,TGTGCCAGCAGCGCACAGGGGTTCAATCAGCCCCAGCATTTT
-,-,TRBV30,TRBJ1-5,CAWSSYSNQPQHF,TGTGCCTGGAGTTCTTATAGCAATCAGCCCCAGCATTTT
-,TRBD1,TRBV10-3,TRBJ1-6,CAISESRTGRSNSPLHF,TGTGCCATCAGTGAGTCCCGGACAGGGAGGTCGAATTCACCCCTCCACTTT
-,TRBD1,TRBV30,TRBJ1-6,CAGGTGGYNSPLHF,TGTGCCGGGGGCACAGGGGGCTATAATTCACCCCTCCACTTT
-,-,TRBV19,TRBJ1-2,CASSIGGPYAFGYGYTF,TGTGCCAGTAGTATCGGGGGACCTTACGCGTTTGGCTATGGCTACACCTTC
-,-,TRBV7-9,TRBJ1-6,CASSQMAGNNSPLHF,TGTGCCAGCAGCCAGATGGCAGGGAACAATTCACCCCTCCACTTT
-,TRBD2,TRBV5-1,TRBJ2-3,CASSLSGGTDTQYF,TGCGCCAGCAGCTTGAGCGGGGGAACAGATACGCAGTATTTT
-,TRBD1,TRBV9,TRBJ1-6,CASSVDLGQGVHNSPLHF,TGTGCCAGCAGCGTAGACTTGGGACAGGGGGTTCATAATTCACCCCTCCACTTT
-,-,TRBV5-1,TRBJ1-1,CASSFGGRNTEAFF,TGCGCCAGCAGCTTTGGGGGCCGGAACACTGAAGCTTTCTTT
-,TRBD2,TRBV10-3,TRBJ2-3,CAISVGSSGGGGDTQYF,TGTGCCATCAGTGTCGGGTCTAGCGGGGGCGGCGGAGATACGCAGTATTTT
-,TRBD2,TRBV6-5,TRBJ2-7,CASRGLAASYEQYF,TGTGCCAGCAGGGGACTAGCGGCTTCCTACGAGCAGTACTTC
-,TRBD1,TRBV28,TRBJ2-7,CASGSGGEAYEQYF,TGTGCCAGCGGATCAGGGGGCGAAGCCTACGAGCAGTACTTC
-,TRBD1,TRBV5-4,TRBJ1-1,CASSLDRGHTEAFF,TGTGCCAGCAGCTTGGACAGGGGACACACTGAAGCTTTCTTT
-,-,TRBV7-9,TRBJ1-2,CASTRESANYGYTF,TGTGCCAGCACCAGAGAGAGCGCTAACTATGGCTACACCTTC
-,-,TRBV21-1,TRBJ1-5,CASNPGRGRSNQPQHF,TGTGCCAGCAACCCGGGGAGGGGTCGTAGCAATCAGCCCCAGCATTTT
-,TRBD1,TRBV7-9,TRBJ2-5,CASSYRGRGETQYF,TGTGCCAGCAGCTACAGGGGGCGAGGGGAGACCCAGTACTTC
-,-,TRBV4-1,TRBJ2-6,CASSTLPRTTSRANVLTF,TGCGCCAGCAGCACCCTGCCTAGAACCACAAGTCGGGCCAACGTCCTGACTTTC
-,-,TRBV30,TRBJ1-6,CAWSVPLGAAAPLHF,TGTGCCTGGAGTGTACCCTTGGGGGCAGCAGCACCCCTCCACTTT
once,-,TRBV29-1,TRBJ2-2,CSVPGHLNTGELFF,TGCAGCGTACCGGGACACCTGAACACCGGGGAGCTGTTTTTT
-,TRBD2,TRBV4-1,TRBJ2-5,CASSQWSGGGRETQYF,TGCGCCAGCAGCCAATGGAGCGGGGGGGGCCGGGAGACCCAGTACTTC
-,TRBD2,TRBV19,TRBJ2-5,CASSPQRGGRETQYF,TGTGCCAGTAGTCCACAGCGGGGGGGACGGGAGACCCAGTACTTC
-,-,TRBV28,TRBJ1-2,CASSSGWLDGYTF,TGTGCCAGCAGTTCAGGTTGGTTGGATGGCTACACCTTC
-,-,TRBV2,TRBJ1-2,CASSADINYGYTF,TGTGCCAGCAGTGCCGACATTAACTATGGCTACACCTTC
-,TRBD1,TRBV5-3,TRBJ2-7,CARSASRDRSLILSSYEQYF,TGTGCCAGAAGCGCGTCCCGGGACAGATCATTGATTTTGAGCTCCTACGAGCAGTACTTC
-,-,TRBV27,TRBJ1-1,CASRIRTGPLLGTEAFF,TGTGCCAGCAGAATAAGAACAGGGCCGCTTTTGGGCACTGAAGCTTTCTTT
-,TRBD2,TRBV27,TRBJ2-7,CASSSYLEAGGEQYF,TGTGCCAGCAGTTCTTACCTCGAGGCGGGGGGCGAGCAGTACTTC
-,-,TRBV29-1,TRBJ2-3,CSVGKRTAGQDTQYF,TGCAGCGTTGGAAAGCGCACCGCGGGGCAAGATACGCAGTATTTT
-,TRBD1,TRBV24-1,TRBJ2-3,CATSDPRQGTDTQYF,TGTGCCACCAGTGATCCCCGACAGGGAACAGATACGCAGTATTTT
-,TRBD1,TRBV11-2,TRBJ1-6,CASSLTGGPDSPLHF,TGTGCCAGCAGCTTAACAGGGGGCCCCGATTCACCCCTCCACTTT
once,-,TRBV28,TRBJ1-2,CASRPQVFDYYGYTF,TGTGCCAGCAGACCACAGGTCTTCGATTACTATGGCTACACCTTC
-,-,TRBV5-6,TRBJ1-3,CASSLAGSGNTIYF,TGTGCCAGCAGCTTGGCTGGCAGTGGAAACACCATATATTTT
-,-,TRBV19,TRBJ1-2,CASTSPRYGVNYGYTF,TGTGCCAGCACATCCCCTCGATACGGGGTGAACTATGGCTACACCTTC
-,-,TRBV6-5,TRBJ1-5,CASSVLAGPNQPQHF,TGTGCCAGCAGCGTCCTGGCAGGTCCTAATCAGCCCCAGCATTTT
-,-,TRBV9,TRBJ1-1,CASSVVPGQSNTEAFF,TGTGCCAGCAGCGTAGTGCCCGGACAATCGAACACTGAAGCTTTCTTT
-,-,TRBV29-1,TRBJ1-3,CSARQVSGNTIYF,TGCAGCGCCCGACAGGTCTCTGGAAACACCATATATTTT
-,-,TRBV5-4,TRBJ2-4,CASSLGQQNIQYF,TGTGCCAGCAGCTTAGGACAGCAAAACATTCAGTACTTC
-,-,TRBV9,TRBJ1-2,CASSIFSGYTF,TGTGCCAGCAGTATATTTTCTGGCTACACCTTC
-,-,TRBV5-1,TRBJ2-7,CASSLVSQGPYEQYF,TGCGCCAGCAGCTTGGTCTCACAGGGCCCCTACGAGCAGTACTTC
-,TRBD1,TRBV4-2,TRBJ1-6,CASSLQGDYSALHF,TGTGCCAGCAGCCTACAGGGGGATTATTCAGCCCTCCACTTT
-,-,TRBV28,TRBJ2-5,CASGRGRKETQYF,TGTGCCAGCGGGCGGGGAAGGAAGGAGACCCAGTACTTC
-,TRBD1,TRBV11-2,TRBJ2-2,CASSRRTGATGELFF,TGTGCCAGCAGCCGTAGGACAGGAGCTACCGGGGAGCTGTTTTTT
few,TRBD1,TRBV6-4,TRBJ1-2,CASSDSSPLTDRGRNGYTF,TGTGCCAGCAGTGACTCGAGTCCTTTAACGGACAGGGGTAGGAATGGCTACACCTTC
-,TRBD2,TRBV9,TRBJ2-5,CASTRLAGAYQETQYF,TGTGCCAGCACACGACTAGCGGGAGCCTACCAAGAGACCCAGTACTTC
-,TRBD1,TRBV14,TRBJ1-1,CASSQERDRVTEAFF,TGTGCCAGCAGCCAGGAAAGGGACAGGGTCACTGAAGCTTTCTTT
-,-,TRBV6-4,TRBJ2-7,CASSDSVSRGGYEQYF,TGTGCCAGCAGTGACTCGGTTAGCAGGGGAGGGTACGAGCAGTACTTC
-,TRBD1,TRBV30,TRBJ1-4,CARGTETGLGEKLFF,TGTGCCAGGGGGACCGAGACAGGGTTGGGCGAAAAACTGTTTTTT
-,TRBD1,TRBV27,TRBJ1-1,CASSPIRGSMNTEAFF,TGTGCCAGCAGTCCCATCAGGGGGAGCATGAACACTGAAGCTTTCTTT
once,-,TRBV7-2,TRBJ1-3,CASSLGADSGNTIYF,TGTGCCAGCAGCTTAGGTGCGGACTCTGGAAACACCATATATTTT
few,-,TRBV28,TRBJ1-2,CASTETRYGYTF,TGTGCCAGCACCGAAACCCGGTATGGCTACACCTTC
-,-,TRBV10-3,TRBJ2-3,CAISELSTDTQYF,TGTGCCATCAGTGAGCTTAGCACAGATACGCAGTATTTT